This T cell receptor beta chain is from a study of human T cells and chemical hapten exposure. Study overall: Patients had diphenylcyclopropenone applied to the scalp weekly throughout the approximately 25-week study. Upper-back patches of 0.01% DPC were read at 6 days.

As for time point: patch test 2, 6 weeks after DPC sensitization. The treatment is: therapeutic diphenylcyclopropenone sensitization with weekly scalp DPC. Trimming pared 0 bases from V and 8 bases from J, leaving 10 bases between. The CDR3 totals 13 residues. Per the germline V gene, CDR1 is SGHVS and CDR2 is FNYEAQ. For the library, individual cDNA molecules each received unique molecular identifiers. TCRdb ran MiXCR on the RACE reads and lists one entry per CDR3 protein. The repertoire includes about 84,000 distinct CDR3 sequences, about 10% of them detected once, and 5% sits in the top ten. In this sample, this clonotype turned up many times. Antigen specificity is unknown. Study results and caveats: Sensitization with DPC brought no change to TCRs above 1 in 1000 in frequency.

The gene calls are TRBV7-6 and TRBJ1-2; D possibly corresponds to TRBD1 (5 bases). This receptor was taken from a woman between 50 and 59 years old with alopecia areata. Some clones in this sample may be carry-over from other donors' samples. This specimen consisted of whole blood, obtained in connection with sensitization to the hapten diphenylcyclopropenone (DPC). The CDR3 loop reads CASSLAGGIGYTF. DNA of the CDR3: TGTGCCAGCAGCTTAGCGGGGGGGATCGGCTACACCTTC. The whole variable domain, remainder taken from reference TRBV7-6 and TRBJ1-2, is GAGVSQSPRYKVTKRGQDVALRCDPISGHVSLYWYRQALGQGPEFLTYFNYEAQQDKSGLPNDRFSAERPEGSISTLTIQRTEQRDSAMYRCASSLAGGIGYTFGSGTRLTVV.